This section outlines one TCR beta chain sequence together with its context. This CDR3 has 15 amino acids. Per the germline V gene, CDR1 is MNHEY and CDR2 is SVGAGI. The V end lost 1 base, the J end lost 0 bases, and 7 bases lay between the germline ends. The sample belongs to a study of blood T cell repertoires in COVID-19. Looking at the study overall: Donors in the United States, Italy and Spain gave samples during acute or convalescent COVID-19. T cells, B-cell-depleted T cells, or PBMCs provided the cDNA or gDNA that served as material.

In the original analysis: Reference gene primer amplification gave estimated nucleated cell counts. The data were produced by immunoSEQ multiplex PCR, yet TCRdb's version contains in-frame clones alone and is incomplete. The DNA was the basis for D and trimming; V, J and clone size are from that table. The table has about 80,000 clones, about four fifths seen once. The sample taken for sequencing was peripheral blood. This TCR was recovered from a man older than 75 with acute or convalescent COVID-19. This sequence joins TRBV6-5 and TRBJ1-3; D is unclear. This CDR3 is CASSYLASSGNTIYF. The CDR3 DNA reads TGTGCCAGCAGTTACTTGGCCAGCTCTGGAAACACCATATATTTT.